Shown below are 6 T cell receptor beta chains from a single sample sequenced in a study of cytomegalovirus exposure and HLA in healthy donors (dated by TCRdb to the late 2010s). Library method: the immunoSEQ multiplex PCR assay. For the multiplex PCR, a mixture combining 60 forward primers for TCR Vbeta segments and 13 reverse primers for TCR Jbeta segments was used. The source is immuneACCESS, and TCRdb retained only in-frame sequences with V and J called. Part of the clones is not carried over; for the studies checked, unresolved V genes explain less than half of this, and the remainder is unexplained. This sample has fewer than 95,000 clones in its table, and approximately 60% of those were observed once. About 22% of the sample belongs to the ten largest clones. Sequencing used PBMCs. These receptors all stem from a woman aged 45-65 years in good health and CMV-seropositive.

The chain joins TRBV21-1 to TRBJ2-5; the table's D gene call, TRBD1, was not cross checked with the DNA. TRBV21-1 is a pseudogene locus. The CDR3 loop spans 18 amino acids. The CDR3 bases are TGTGCCAGCAGCAAAGCGCTTTGGGACAGGGGCTTGGGGGAGACCCAGTACTTC. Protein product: CASSKALWDRGLGETQYF.

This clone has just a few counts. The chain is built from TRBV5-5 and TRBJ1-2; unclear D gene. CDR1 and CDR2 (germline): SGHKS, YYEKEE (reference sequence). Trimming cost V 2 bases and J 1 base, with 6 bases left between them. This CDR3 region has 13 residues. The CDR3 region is CASSLGDNYGYTF. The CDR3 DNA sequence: TGTGCCAGCAGCTTAGGAGATAACTATGGCTACACCTTC.

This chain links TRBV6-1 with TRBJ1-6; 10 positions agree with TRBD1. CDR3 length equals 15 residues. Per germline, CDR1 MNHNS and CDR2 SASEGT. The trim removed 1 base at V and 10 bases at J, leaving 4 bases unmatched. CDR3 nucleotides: TGTGCCAGCAGTGAAGGGGACAGGGGTATCTCACCCCTCCACTTT. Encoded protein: CASSEGDRGISPLHF.

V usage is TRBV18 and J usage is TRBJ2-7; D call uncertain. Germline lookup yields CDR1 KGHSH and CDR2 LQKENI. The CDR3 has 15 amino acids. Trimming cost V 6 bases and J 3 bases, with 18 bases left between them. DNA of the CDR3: TGTGCCAGCTCCCCCGACATCACTTCTTACTACGAGCAGTACTTC. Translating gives CASSPDITSYYEQYF.

This CDR3 is CASSDTGLEQYF. As DNA, the CDR3 is TGTGCCAGCAGTGATACAGGGCTCGAGCAGTACTTC. This chain connects TRBV25-1 to TRBJ2-7, with D perhaps matching TRBD1 (6 bases). CDR1 and CDR2 (germline): MGHDK, SYGVNS. The CDR3 extends over 12 amino acids. Trimming took off 3 bases at V and 6 bases at J, with 9 bases between the two ends.

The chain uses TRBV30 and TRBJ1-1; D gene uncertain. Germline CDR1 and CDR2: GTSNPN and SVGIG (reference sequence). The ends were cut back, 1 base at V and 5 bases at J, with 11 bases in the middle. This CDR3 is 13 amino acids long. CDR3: CAWSEAGGTEAFF. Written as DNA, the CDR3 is TGTGCCTGGAGTGAGGCGGGAGGGACTGAAGCTTTCTTT.